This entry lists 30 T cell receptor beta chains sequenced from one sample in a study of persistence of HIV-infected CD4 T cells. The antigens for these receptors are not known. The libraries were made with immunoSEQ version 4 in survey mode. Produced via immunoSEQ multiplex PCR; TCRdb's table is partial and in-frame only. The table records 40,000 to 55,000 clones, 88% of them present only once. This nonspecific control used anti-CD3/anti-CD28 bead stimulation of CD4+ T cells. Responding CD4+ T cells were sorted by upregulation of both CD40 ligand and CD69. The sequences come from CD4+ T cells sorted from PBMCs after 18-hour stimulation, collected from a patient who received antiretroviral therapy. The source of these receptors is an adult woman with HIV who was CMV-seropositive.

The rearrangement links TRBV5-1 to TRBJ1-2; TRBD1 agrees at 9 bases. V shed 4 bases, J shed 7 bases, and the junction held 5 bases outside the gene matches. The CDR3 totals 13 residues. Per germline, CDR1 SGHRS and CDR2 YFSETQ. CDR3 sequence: CASSLGQGSGYTF. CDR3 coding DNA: TGCGCCAGCAGCCTCGGACAGGGGAGTGGCTACACCTTC.

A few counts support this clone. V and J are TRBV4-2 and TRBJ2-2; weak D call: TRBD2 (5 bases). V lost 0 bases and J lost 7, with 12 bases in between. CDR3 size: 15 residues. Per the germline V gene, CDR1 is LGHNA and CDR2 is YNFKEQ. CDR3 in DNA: TGTGCCAGCAGCCAAGAATACGGGGTGAACGGGGAGCTGTTTTTT. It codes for CASSQEYGVNGELFF.

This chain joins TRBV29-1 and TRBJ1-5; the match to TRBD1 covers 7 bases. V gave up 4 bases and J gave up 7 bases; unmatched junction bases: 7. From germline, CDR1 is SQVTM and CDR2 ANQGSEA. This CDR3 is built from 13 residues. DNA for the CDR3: TGCAGCGTTGGAGGACAGGCCGACCAGCCCCAGCATTTT. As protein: CSVGGQADQPQHF.

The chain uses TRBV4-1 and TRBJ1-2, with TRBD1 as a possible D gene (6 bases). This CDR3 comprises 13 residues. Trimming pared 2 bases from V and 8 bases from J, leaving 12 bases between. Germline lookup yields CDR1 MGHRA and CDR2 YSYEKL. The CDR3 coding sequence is TGCGCCAGCAGCCAACTGGGGGCAGGGGGCTACACCTTC. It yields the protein CASSQLGAGGYTF.

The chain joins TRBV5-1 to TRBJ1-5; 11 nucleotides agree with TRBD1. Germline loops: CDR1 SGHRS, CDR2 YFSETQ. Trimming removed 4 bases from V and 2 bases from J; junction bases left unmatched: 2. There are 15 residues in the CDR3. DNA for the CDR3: TGCGCCAGCAGCCAGGGACAGGGGGGCAATCAGCCCCAGCATTTT. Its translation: CASSQGQGGNQPQHF.

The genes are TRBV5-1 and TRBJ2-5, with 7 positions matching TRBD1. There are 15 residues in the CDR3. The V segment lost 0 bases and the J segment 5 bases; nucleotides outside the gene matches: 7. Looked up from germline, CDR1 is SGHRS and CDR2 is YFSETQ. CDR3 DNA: TGCGCCAGCAGCTTGGACAGGGGTACCGTGGAGACCCAGTACTTC. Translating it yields CASSLDRGTVETQYF.

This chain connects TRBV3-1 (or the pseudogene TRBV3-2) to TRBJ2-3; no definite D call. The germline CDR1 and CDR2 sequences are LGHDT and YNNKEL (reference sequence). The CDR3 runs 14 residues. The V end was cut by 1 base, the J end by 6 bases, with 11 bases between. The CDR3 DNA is TGTGCCAGCAGCCAAGGGGCCCCGCGGGATACGCAGTATTTT. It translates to CASSQGAPRDTQYF.

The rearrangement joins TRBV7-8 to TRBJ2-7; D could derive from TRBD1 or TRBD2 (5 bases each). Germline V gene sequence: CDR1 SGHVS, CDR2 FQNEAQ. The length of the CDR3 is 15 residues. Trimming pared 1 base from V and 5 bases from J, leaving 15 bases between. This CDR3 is CASSLDVQGAHEQYF. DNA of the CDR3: TGTGCCAGCAGCTTAGATGTCCAGGGAGCCCACGAGCAGTACTTC.

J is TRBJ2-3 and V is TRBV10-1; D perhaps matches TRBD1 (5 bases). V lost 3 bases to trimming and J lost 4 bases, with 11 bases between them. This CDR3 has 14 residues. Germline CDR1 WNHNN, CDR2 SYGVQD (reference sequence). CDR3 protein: CASSDYDRADTQYF. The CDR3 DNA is TGCGCCAGCAGTGACTACGACAGAGCAGATACGCAGTATTTT.

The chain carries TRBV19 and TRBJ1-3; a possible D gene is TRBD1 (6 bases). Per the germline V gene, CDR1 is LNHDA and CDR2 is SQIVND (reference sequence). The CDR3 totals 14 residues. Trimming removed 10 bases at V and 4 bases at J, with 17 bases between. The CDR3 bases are TGTGCCACCCAAGACAGGACGCCAGGAAACACCATATATTTT. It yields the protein CATQDRTPGNTIYF.

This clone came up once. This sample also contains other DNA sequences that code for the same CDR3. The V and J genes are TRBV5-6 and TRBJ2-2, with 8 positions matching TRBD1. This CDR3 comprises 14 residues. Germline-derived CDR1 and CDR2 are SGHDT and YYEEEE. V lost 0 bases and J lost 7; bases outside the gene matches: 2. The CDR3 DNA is TGTGCCAGCAGCTTGGCCGGACAGGGCGGGGAGCTGTTTTTT. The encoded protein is CASSLAGQGGELFF.

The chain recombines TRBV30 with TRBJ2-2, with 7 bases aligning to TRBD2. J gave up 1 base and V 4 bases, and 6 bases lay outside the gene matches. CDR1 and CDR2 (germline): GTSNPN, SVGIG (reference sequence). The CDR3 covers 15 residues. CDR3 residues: CAWTPGGWNTGELFF. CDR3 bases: TGTGCCTGGACCCCGGGGGGTTGGAACACCGGGGAGCTGTTTTTT.

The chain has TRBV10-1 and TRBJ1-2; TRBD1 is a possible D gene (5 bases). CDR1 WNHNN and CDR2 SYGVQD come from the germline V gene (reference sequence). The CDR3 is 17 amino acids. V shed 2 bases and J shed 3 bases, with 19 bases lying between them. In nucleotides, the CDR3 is TGCGCCAGCAGTGAGGCAGGGTTAGTCCTTAGAGACTATGGCTACACCTTC. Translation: CASSEAGLVLRDYGYTF.

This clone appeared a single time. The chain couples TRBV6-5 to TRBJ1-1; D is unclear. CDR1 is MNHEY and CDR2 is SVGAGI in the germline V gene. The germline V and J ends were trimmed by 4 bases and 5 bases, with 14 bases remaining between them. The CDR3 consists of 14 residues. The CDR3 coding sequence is TGTGCCAGCAGTTCAGAGGGTGGATGGACTGAAGCTTTCTTT. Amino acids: CASSSEGGWTEAFF.

CDR3 in DNA: TGTGCCAGCAGCCGGGTCAGATTACCGGGAGAGACCCAGTACTTC. It encodes CASSRVRLPGETQYF. The chain employs TRBV7-2 and TRBJ2-5, with D unclear. Trimming took 5 bases from V and 4 from J, leaving 17 bases between them. From germline, CDR1 is SGHTA and CDR2 FQGNSA. The CDR3 length is 15 residues.

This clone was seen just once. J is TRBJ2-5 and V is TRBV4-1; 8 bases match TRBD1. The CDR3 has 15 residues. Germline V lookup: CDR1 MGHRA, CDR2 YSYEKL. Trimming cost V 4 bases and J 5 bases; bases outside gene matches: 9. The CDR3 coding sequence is TGCGCCAGCAGCCGGCCGGACAGGGAGTGGGAGACCCAGTACTTC. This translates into CASSRPDREWETQYF.

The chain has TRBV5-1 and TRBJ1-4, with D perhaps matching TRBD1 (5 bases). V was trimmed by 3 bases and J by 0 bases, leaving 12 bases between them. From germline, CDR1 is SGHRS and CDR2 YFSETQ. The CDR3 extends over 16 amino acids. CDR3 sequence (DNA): TGCGCCAGCAGCTCTCAGGGAGACGCAACTAATGAAAAACTGTTTTTT. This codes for CASSSQGDATNEKLFF.

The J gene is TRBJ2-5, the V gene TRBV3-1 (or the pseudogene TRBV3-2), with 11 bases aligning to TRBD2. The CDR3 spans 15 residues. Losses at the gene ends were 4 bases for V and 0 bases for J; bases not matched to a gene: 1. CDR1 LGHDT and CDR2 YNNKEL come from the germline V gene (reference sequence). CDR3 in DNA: TGTGCCAGCAGCCCTAGCGGGGGGTACCAAGAGACCCAGTACTTC. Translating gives CASSPSGGYQETQYF.

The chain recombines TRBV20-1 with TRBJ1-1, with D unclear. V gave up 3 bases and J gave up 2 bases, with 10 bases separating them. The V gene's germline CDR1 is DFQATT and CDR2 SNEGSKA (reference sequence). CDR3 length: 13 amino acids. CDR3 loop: CSASPGSNTEAFF. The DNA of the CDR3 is TGCAGTGCTAGTCCTGGGTCAAACACTGAAGCTTTCTTT.

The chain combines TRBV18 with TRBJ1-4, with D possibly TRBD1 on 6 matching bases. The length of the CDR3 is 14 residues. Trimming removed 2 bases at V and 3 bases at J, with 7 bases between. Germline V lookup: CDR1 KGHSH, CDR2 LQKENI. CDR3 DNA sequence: TGTGCCAGCTCACCAAGGACAGCTAATGAAAAACTGTTTTTT. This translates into CASSPRTANEKLFF. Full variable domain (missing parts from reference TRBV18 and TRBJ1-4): NAGVMQNPRHLVRRRGQEARLRCSPMKGHSHVYWYRQLPEEGLKFMVYLQKENIIDESGMPKERFSAEFPKEGPSILRIQQVVRGDSAAYFCASSPRTANEKLFFGSGTQLSVL.

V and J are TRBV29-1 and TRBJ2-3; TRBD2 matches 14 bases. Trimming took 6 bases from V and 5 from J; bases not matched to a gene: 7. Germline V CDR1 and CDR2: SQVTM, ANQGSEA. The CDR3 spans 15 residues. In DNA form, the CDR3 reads TGCAGCGTCCCCGGGACTAGCGGGGGAGGAGATACGCAGTATTTT. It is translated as CSVPGTSGGGDTQYF.

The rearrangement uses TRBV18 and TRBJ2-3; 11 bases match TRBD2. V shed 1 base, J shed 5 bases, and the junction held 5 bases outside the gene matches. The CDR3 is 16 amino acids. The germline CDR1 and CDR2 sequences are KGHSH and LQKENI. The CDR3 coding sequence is TGTGCCAGCTCACCACTTAGCGGGGGGGCGAAAGATACGCAGTATTTT. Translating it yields CASSPLSGGAKDTQYF.

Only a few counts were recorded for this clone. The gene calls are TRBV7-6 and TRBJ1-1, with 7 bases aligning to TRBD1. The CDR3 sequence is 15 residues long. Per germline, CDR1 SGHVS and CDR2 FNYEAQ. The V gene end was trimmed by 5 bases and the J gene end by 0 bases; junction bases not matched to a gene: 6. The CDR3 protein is CASSLRQGMNTEAFF. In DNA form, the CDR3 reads TGTGCCAGCAGCCTCCGACAGGGAATGAACACTGAAGCTTTCTTT.

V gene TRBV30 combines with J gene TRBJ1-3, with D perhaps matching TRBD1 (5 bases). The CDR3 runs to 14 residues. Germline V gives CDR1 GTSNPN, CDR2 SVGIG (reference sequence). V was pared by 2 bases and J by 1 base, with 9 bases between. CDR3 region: CAWSQGASGNTIYF. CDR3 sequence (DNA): TGTGCCTGGAGTCAAGGGGCATCTGGAAACACCATATATTTT.

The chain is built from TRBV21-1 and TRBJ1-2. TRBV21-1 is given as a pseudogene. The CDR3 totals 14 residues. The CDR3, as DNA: TGTGCCAGCAGCAACCTCATCGGGATTCCTGGCTACACCTTC. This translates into CASSNLIGIPGYTF.

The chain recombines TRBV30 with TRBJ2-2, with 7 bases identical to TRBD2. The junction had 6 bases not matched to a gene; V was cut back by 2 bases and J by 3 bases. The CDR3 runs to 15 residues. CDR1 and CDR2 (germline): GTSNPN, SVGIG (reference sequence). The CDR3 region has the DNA TGTGCCTGGAGTAGGTGGGGAGGGGACACCGGGGAGCTGTTTTTT. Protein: CAWSRWGGDTGELFF.

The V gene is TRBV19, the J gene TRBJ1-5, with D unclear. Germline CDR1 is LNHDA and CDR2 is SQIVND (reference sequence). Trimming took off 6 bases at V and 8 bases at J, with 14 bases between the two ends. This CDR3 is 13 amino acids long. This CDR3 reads CASRAELREPQHF. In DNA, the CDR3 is TGTGCCAGTAGGGCCGAGCTTCGTGAGCCCCAGCATTTT.

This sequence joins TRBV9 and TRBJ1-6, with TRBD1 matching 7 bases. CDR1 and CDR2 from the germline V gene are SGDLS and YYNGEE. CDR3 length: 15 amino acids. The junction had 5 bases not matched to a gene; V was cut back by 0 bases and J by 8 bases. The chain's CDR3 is CASSVDPGGDSPLHF. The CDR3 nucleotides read TGTGCCAGCAGCGTAGATCCAGGGGGTGATTCACCCCTCCACTTT.

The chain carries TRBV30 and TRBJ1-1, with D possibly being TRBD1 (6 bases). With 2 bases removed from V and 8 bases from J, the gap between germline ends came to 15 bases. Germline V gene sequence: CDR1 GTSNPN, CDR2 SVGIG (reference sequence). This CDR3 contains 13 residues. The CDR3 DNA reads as TGTGCCTGGAGTTCGACAGGACCTAGAGAAGCTTTCTTT. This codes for CAWSSTGPREAFF.

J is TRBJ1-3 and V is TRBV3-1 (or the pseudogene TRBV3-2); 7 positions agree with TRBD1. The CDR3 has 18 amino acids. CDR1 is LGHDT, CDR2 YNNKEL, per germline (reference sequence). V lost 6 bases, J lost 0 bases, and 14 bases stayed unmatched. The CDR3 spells CASSRTGVLLSSGNTIYF. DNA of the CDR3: TGTGCCAGCAGTCGCACAGGGGTCTTACTAAGCTCTGGAAACACCATATATTTT.